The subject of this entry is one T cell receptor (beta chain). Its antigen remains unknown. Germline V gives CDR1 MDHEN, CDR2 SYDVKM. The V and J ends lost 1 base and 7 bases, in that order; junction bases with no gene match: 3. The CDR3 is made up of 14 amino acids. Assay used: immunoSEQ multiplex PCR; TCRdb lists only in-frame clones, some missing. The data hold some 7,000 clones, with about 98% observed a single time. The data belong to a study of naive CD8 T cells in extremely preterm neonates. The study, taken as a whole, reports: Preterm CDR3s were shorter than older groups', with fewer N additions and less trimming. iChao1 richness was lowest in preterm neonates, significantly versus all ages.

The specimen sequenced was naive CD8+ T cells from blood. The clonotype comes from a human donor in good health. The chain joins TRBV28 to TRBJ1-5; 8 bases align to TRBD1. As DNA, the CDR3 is TGTGCCAGCAGTTTATACCCAGGGGGCCAGCCCCAGCATTTT. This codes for CASSLYPGGQPQHF.